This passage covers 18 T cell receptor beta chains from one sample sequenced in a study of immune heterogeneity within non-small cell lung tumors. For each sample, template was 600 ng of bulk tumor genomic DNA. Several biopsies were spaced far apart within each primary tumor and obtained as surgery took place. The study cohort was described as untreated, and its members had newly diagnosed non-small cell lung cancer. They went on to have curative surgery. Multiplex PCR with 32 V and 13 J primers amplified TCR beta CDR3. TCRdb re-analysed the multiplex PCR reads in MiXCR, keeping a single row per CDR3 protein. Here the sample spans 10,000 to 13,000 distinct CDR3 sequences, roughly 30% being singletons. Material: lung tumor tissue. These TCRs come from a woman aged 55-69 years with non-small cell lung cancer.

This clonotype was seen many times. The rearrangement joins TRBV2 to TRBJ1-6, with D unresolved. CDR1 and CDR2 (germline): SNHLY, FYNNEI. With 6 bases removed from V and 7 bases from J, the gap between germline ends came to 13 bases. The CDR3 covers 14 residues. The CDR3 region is CASRGNEGNSPLHF. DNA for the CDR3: TGTGCCAGCAGGGGCAACGAGGGAAATTCACCCCTCCACTTT.

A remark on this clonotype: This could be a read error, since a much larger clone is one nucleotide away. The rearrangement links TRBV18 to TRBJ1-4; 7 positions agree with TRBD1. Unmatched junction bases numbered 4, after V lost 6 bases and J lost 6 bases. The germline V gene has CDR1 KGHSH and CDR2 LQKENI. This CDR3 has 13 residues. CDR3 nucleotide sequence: TGTGCCAGCTCCGGGACAGAGGATGAAAAACTGTTTTTT. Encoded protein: CASSGTEDEKLFF.

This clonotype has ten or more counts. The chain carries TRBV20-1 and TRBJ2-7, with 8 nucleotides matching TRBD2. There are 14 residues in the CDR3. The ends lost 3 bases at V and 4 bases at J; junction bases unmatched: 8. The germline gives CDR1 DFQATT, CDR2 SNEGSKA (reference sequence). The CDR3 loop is CSAREAGVRYEQYF. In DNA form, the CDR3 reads TGCAGTGCTAGGGAAGCGGGAGTTCGGTACGAGCAGTACTTC.

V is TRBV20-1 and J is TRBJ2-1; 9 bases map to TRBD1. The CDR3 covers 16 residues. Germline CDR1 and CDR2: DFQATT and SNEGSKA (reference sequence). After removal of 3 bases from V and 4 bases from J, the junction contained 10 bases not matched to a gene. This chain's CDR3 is CSASRQGDVSYNEQFF. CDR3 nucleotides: TGCAGTGCTAGTAGACAGGGGGACGTCTCATACAATGAGCAGTTCTTC.

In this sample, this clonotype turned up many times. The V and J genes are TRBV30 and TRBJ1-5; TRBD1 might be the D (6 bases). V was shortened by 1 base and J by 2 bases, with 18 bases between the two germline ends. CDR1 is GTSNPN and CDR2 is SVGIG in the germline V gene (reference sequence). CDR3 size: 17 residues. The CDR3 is CAWSAPWGGAGNQPQHF. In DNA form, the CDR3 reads TGTGCCTGGAGTGCCCCCTGGGGGGGCGCCGGCAATCAGCCCCAGCATTTT. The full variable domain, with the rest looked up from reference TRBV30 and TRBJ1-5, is SQTIHQWPATLVQPVGSPLSLECTVEGTSNPNLYWYRQAAGRGLQLLFYSVGIGQISSEVPQNLSASRPQDRQFILSSKKLLLSDSGFYLCAWSAPWGGAGNQPQHFGDGTRLSIL.

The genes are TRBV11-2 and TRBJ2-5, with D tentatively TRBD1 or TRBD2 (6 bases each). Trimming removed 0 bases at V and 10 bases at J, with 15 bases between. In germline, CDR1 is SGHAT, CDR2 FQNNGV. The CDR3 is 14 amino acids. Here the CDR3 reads CASSLDPGEGGQYF. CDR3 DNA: TGTGCCAGCAGCTTAGATCCGGGGGAAGGGGGCCAGTACTTC.

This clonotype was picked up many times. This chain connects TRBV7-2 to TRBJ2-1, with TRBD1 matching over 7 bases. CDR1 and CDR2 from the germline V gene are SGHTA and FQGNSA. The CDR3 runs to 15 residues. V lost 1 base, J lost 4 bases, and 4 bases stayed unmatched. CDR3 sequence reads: CASSLGTGPYNEQFF. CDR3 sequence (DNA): TGTGCCAGCAGCTTAGGGACAGGACCATACAATGAGCAGTTCTTC.

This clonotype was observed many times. The DNA of the CDR3 is TGTGCCTGGCAGTTAAGGGTCAATGAGCAGTTCTTC. Translated, it gives CAWQLRVNEQFF. V and J are TRBV30 and TRBJ2-1; no firm D call. Between the trimmed V and J ends, which lost 5 bases and 6 bases, there was a span of 11 bases. The CDR3 contains 12 residues. Germline-derived CDR1 and CDR2 are GTSNPN and SVGIG (reference sequence).

In nucleotides, the CDR3 is TGCAGTGCTAGACAGGGGGTTGGAAACACCATATATTTT. Its translation is CSARQGVGNTIYF. V and J are TRBV20-1 and TRBJ1-3; TRBD1 agrees at 7 bases. V lost 2 bases and J lost 3; bases outside the gene matches: 1. The CDR3 totals 13 residues. Germline assignment: CDR1 DFQATT and CDR2 SNEGSKA (reference sequence).

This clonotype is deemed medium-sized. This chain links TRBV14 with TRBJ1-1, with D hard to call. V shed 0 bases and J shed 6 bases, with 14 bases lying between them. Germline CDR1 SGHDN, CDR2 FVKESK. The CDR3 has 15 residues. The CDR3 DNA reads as TGTGCCAGCAGCCAAGATCCCGGAGGGAAGGCTGAAGCTTTCTTT. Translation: CASSQDPGGKAEAFF.

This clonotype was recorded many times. The CDR3 protein is CASSKDGTGGNQPQHF. CDR3 nucleotide sequence: TGCGCCAGCAGCAAAGACGGGACAGGGGGCAATCAGCCCCAGCATTTT. The chain links TRBV5-1 to TRBJ1-5; 10 bases map to TRBD1. This CDR3 is built from 16 residues. Germline V gene data show CDR1 as SGHRS and CDR2 as YFSETQ. Trimming at V came to 4 bases and at J to 2 bases, leaving 6 bases not matched to a gene. Full variable domain (outside the CDR3, taken from reference TRBV5-1 and TRBJ1-5): KAGVTQTPRYLIKTRGQQVTLSCSPISGHRSVSWYQQTPGQGLQFLFEYFSETQRNKGNFPGRFSGRQFSNSRSEMNVSTLELGDSALYLCASSKDGTGGNQPQHFGDGTRLSIL.

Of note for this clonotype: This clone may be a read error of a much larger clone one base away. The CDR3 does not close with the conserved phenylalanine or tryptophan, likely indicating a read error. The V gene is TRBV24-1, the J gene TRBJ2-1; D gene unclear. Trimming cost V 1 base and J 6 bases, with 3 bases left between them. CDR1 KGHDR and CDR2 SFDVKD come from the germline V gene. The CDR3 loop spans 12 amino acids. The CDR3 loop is CATSDLANEQFV. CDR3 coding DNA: TGTGCCACCAGTGATTTAGCCAATGAGCAGTTCGTC.

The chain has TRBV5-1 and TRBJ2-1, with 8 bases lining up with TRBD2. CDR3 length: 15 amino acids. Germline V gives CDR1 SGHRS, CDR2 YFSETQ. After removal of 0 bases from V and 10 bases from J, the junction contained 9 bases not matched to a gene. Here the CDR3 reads CASSLDGREEGEQFF. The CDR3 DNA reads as TGCGCCAGCAGCTTGGATGGGCGGGAGGAGGGGGAGCAGTTCTTC.

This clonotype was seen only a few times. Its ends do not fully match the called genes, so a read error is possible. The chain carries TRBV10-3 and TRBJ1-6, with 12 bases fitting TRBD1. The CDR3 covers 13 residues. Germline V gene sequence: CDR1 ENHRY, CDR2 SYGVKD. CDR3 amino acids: CATGTGGDSPPHF. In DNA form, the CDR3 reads TGTGCCACAGGGACAGGGGGCGATTCACCCCCCCACTTT.

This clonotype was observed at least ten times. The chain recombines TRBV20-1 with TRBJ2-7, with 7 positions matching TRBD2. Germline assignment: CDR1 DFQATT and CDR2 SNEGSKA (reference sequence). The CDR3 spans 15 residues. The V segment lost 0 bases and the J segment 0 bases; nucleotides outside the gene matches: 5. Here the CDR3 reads CSAREGGPSSYEQYF. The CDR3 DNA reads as TGCAGTGCTAGAGAGGGAGGGCCCAGCTCCTACGAGCAGTACTTC.

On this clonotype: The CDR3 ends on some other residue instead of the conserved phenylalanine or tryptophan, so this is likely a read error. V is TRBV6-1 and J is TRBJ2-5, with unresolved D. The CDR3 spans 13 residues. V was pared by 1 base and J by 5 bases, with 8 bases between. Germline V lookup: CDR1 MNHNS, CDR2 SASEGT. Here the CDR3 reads CASSEEYLETQYL. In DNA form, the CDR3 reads TGTGCCAGCAGTGAAGAGTACCTGGAGACCCAGTACCTC.

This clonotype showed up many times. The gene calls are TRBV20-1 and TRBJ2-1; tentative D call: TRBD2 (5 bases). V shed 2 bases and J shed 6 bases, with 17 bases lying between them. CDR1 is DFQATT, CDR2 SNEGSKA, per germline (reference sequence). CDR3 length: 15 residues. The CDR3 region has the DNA TGCAGTGCTAGAACCCCCGGGAAGGGCCTCAATGAGCAGTTCTTC. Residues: CSARTPGKGLNEQFF.

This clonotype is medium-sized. The CDR3 DNA follows: TGTGCCAGCAGTTCAGCGGGAAGCTACAATGAGCAGTTCTTC. Encoded protein: CASSSAGSYNEQFF. The chain uses TRBV27 and TRBJ2-1, with TRBD2 matching 7 bases. Per germline, CDR1 MNHEY and CDR2 SMNVEV (reference sequence). CDR3 size: 14 residues. J gave up 3 bases and V 4 bases, and 3 bases lay outside the gene matches.